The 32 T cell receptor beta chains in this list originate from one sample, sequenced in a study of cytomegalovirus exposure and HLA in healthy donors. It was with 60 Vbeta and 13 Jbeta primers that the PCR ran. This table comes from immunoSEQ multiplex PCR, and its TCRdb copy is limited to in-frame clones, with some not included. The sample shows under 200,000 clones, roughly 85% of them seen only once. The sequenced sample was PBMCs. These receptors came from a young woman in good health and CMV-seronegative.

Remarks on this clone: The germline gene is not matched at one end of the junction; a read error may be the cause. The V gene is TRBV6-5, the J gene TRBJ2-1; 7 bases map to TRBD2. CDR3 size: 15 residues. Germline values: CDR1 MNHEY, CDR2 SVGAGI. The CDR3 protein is CASTLRLAGYSEQFF. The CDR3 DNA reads TGTGCCAGCACCCTTCGACTAGCCGGGTACAGTGAGCAGTTCTTC.

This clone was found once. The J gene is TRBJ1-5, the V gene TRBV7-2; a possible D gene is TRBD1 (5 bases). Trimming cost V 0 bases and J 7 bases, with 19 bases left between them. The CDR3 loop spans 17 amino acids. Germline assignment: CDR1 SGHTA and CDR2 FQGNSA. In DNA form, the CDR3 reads TGTGCCAGCAGCTTAGCGTCCGGGGCGGGGTTTAAACAGCCCCAGCATTTT. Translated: CASSLASGAGFKQPQHF. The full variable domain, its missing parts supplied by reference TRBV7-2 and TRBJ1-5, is GAGVSQSPSNKVTEKGKDVELRCDPISGHTALYWYRQSLGQGLEFLIYFQGNSAPDKSGLPSDRFSAERTGGSVSTLTIQRTQQEDSAVYLCASSLASGAGFKQPQHFGDGTRLSIL.

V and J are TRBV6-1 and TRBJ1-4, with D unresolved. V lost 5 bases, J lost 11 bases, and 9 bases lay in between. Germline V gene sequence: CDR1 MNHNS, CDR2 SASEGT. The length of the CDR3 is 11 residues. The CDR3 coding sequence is TGTGCCAGCAGTAGCCTCAATAAACTGTTTTTT. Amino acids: CASSSLNKLFF.

The CDR3 is CASSYSASATQETQYF. CDR3 in DNA: TGTGCCAGCAGTTACTCGGCTAGCGCAACCCAAGAGACCCAGTACTTC. The V and J genes are TRBV6-5 and TRBJ2-5; D perhaps matches TRBD2 (6 bases). The germline V gene encodes CDR1 MNHEY and CDR2 SVGAGI. The ends were cut back, 0 bases at V and 1 base at J, with 12 bases in the middle. This CDR3 has 16 residues.

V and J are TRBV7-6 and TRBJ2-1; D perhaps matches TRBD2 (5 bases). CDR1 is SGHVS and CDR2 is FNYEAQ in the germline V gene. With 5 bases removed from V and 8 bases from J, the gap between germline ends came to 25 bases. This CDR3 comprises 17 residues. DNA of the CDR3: TGTGCCAGCAGCGCCGATGGGGAGTTTCCCTTTACACATGAGCAGTTCTTC. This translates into CASSADGEFPFTHEQFF.

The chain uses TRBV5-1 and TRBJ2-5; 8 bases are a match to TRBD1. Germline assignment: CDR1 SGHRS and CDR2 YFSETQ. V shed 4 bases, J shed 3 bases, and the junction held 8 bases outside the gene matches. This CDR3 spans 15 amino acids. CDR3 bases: TGCGCCAGCAGCCTATTCGGACAGGGTAAAGAGACCCAGTACTTC. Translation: CASSLFGQGKETQYF.

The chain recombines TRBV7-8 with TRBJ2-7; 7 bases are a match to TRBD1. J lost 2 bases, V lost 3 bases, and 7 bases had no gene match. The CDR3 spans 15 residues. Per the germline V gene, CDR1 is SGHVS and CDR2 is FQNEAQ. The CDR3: CASSLNRGETYEQYV. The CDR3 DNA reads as TGTGCCAGCAGCTTGAACAGGGGCGAAACCTACGAGCAGTACGTC.

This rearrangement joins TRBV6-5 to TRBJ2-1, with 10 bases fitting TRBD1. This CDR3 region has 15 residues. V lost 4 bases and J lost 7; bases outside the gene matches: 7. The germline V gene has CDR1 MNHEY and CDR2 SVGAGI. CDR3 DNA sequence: TGTGCCAGCAGTTGGGACAGGGGAATGGGGAATGAGCAGTTCTTC. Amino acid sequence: CASSWDRGMGNEQFF.

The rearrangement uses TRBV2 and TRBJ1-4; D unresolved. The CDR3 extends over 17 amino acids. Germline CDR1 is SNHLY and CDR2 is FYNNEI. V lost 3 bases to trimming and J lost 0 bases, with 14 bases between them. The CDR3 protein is CASSDLYTATTNEKLFF. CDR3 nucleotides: TGTGCCAGCAGTGACCTATATACTGCTACAACTAATGAAAAACTGTTTTTT.

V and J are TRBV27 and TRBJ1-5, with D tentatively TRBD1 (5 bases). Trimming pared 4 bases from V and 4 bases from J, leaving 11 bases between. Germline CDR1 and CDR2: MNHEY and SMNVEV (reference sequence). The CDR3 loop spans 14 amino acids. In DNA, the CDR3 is TGTGCCAGCAGTTCTCGGACACAAAATCAGCCCCAGCATTTT. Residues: CASSSRTQNQPQHF.

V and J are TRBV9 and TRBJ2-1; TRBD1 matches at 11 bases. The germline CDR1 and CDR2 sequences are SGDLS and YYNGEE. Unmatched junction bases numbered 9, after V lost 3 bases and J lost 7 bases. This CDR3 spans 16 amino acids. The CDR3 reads CASSATTGTGGNEQFF. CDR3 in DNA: TGTGCCAGCAGCGCTACTACCGGGACAGGGGGGAATGAGCAGTTCTTC.

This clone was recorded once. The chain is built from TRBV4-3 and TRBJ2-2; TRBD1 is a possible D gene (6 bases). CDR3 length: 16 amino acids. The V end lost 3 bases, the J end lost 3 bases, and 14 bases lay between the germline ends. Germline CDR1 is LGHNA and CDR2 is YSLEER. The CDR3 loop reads CASSHPTAGDTGELFF. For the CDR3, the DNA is TGCGCCAGCAGCCACCCCACAGCAGGGGACACCGGGGAGCTGTTTTTT.

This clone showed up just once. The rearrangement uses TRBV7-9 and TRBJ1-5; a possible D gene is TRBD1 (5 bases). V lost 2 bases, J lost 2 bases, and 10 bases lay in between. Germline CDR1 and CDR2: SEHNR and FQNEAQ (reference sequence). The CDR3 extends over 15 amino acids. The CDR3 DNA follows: TGTGCCAGCAGCTTAAGGGGTGACGGCAATCAGCCCCAGCATTTT. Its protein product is CASSLRGDGNQPQHF.

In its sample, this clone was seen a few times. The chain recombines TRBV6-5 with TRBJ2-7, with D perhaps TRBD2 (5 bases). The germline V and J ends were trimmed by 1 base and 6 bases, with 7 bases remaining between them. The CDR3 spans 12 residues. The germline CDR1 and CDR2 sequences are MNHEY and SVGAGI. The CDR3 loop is CASSYFGSEQYF. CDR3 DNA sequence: TGTGCCAGCAGTTACTTTGGGAGCGAGCAGTACTTC.

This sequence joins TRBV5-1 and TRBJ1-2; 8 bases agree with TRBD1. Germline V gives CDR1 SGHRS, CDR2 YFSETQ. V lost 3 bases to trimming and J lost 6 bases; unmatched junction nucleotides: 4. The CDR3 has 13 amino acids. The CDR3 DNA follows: TGCGCCAGCAGCTCACAGGGGGAGAATGGCTACACCTTC. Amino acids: CASSSQGENGYTF.

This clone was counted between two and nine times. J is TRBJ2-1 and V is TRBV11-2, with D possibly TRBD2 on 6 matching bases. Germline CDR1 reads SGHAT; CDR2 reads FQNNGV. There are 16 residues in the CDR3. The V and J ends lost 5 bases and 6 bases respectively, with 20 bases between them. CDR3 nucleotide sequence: TGTGCCAGCAGCGTCCGATCGGGAGCCACCTTCAATGAGCAGTTCTTC. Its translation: CASSVRSGATFNEQFF.

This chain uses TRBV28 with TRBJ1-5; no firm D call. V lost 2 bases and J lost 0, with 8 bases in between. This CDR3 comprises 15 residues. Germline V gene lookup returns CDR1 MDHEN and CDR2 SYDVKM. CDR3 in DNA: TGTGCCAGCAGTTTACCCCCCTATAGCAATCAGCCCCAGCATTTT. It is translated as CASSLPPYSNQPQHF. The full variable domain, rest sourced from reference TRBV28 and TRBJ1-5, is DVKVTQSSRYLVKRTGEKVFLECVQDMDHENMFWYRQDPGLGLRLIYFSYDVKMKEKGDIPEGYSVSREKKERFSLILESASTNQTSMYLCASSLPPYSNQPQHFGDGTRLSIL.

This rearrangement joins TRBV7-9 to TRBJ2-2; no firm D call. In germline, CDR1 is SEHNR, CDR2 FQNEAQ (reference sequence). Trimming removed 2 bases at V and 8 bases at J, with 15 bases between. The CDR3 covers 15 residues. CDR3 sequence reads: CASSLIVESGGELFF. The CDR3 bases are TGTGCCAGCAGCTTAATTGTGGAGTCGGGTGGGGAGCTGTTTTTT.

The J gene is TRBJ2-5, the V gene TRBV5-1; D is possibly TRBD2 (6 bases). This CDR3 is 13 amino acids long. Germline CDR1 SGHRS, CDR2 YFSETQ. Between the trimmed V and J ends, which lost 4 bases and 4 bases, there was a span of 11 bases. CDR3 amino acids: CASSRLALETQYF. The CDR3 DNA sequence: TGCGCCAGCAGCCGCCTAGCGTTAGAGACCCAGTACTTC.

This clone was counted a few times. Here the CDR3 reads CASSPKEASYEQYF. For the CDR3, the DNA is TGTGCCAGCAGCCCGAAGGAGGCCTCCTACGAGCAGTACTTC. This chain uses TRBV7-9 with TRBJ2-7, with D perhaps matching TRBD2 (5 bases). Germline V gene lookup returns CDR1 SEHNR and CDR2 FQNEAQ (reference sequence). The length of the CDR3 is 14 residues. Trimming removed 5 bases from V and 0 bases from J, with 11 bases in between.

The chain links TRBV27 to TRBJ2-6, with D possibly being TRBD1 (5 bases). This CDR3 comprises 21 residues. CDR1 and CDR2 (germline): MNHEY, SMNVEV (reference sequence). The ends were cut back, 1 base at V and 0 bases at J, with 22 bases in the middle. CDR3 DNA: TGTGCCAGCAGTTTATATATGGGGTTGGGGCAGGAGAACTCTGGGGCCAACGTCCTGACTTTC. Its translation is CASSLYMGLGQENSGANVLTF.

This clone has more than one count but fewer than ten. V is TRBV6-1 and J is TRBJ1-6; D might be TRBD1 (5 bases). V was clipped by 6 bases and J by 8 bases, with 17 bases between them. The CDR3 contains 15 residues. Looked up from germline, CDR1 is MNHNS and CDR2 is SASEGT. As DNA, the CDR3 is TGTGCCAGCAGGGCGGGGCGGCAGGGTGATTCACCCCTCCACTTT. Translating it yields CASRAGRQGDSPLHF.

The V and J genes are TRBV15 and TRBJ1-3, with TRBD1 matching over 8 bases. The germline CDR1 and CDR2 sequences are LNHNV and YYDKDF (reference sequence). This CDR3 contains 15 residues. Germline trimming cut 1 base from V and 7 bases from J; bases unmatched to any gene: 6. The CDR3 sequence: CATSRAGTGLNTIYF. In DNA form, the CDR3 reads TGTGCCACCAGCAGAGCTGGGACAGGCCTTAACACCATATATTTT.

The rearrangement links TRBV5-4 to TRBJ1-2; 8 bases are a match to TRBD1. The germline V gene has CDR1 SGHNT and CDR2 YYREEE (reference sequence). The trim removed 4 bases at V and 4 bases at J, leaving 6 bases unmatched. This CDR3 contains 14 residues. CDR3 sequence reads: CASSVDRDAYGYTF. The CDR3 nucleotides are TGTGCCAGCAGCGTGGACAGGGATGCCTATGGCTACACCTTC.

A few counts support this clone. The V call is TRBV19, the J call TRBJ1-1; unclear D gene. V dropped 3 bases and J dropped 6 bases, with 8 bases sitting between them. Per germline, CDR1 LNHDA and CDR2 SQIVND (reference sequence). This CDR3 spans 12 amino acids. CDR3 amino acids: CASSIGRSEAFF. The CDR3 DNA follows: TGTGCCAGTAGTATTGGCAGGTCTGAAGCTTTCTTT. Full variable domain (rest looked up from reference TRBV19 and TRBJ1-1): DGGITQSPKYLFRKEGQNVTLSCEQNLNHDAMYWYRQDPGQGLRLIYYSQIVNDFQKGDIAEGYSVSREKKESFPLTVTSAQKNPTAFYLCASSIGRSEAFFGQGTRLTVV.

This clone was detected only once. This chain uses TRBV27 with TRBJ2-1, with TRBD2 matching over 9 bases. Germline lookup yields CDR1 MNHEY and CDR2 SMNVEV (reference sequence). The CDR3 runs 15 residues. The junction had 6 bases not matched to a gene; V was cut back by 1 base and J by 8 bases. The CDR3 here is CASSLWVAGVYEQFF. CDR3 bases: TGTGCCAGCAGTTTATGGGTAGCGGGAGTGTATGAGCAGTTCTTC.

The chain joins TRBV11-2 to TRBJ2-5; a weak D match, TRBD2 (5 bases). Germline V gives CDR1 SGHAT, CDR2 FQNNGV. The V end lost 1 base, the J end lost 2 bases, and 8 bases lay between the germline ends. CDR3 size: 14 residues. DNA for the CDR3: TGTGCCAGCAGCTTAGGTCGAGGGCAAGAGACCCAGTACTTC. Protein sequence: CASSLGRGQETQYF.

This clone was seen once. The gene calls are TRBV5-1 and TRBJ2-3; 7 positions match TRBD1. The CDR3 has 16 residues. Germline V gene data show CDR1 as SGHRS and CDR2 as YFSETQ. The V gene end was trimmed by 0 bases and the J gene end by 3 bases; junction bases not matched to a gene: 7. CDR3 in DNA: TGCGCCAGCAGCTTGGTAGGGGGCGCATCGACAGATACGCAGTATTTT. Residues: CASSLVGGASTDTQYF.

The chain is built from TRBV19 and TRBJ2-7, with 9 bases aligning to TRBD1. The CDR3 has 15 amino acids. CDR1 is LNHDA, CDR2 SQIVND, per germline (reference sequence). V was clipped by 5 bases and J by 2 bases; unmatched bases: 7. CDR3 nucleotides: TGTGCCAGTAGTTCCATCGACAGGGGGGCCTACGAGCAGTACTTC. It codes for CASSSIDRGAYEQYF.

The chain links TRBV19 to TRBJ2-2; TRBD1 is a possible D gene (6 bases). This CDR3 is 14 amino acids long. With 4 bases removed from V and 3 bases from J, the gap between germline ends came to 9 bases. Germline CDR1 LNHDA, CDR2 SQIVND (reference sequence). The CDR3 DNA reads TGTGCCAGTAGTACAGGGGTCTACACCGGGGAGCTGTTTTTT. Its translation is CASSTGVYTGELFF.

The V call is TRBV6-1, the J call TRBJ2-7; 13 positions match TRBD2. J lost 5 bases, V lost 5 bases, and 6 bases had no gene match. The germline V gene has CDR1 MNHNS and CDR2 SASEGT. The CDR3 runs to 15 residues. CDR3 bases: TGTGCCAGCAGTTCACCGGGACTAGCGGGAAACGAGCAGTACTTC. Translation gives CASSSPGLAGNEQYF.

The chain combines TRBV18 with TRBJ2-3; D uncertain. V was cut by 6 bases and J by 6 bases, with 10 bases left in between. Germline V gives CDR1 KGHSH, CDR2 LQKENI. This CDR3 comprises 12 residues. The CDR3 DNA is TGTGCCAGCTCCCCAATGGAGGATACGCAGTATTTT. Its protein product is CASSPMEDTQYF.